This T cell receptor (beta chain) comes out of a study of T cell responses to AZD1222 COVID-19 vaccine. Study-wide findings and caveats: Clonal diversity was possibly underestimated, and white British individuals and females predominated among donors.

Of note for this clone: Its target is unknown.

The CDR3 has 13 amino acids. Per the germline V gene, CDR1 is WSHSY and CDR2 is SAAADI. Trimming took 10 bases from V and 0 from J, leaving 10 bases between them. TCRdb's copy holds only in-frame clones and misses some; the assay was immunoSEQ multiplex PCR. The sample lists approximately 100,000 clones, roughly 89% occurring once. This TCR came from an adult in good health. The rearrangement links TRBV10-2 to TRBJ1-3; a weak D match, TRBD1 (6 bases). Sample: peripheral blood, taken on day 0 of AZD1222 vaccination. CDR3 protein: CATKTGSGNTIYF. The CDR3 DNA sequence: TGCGCCACCAAGACAGGCTCTGGAAACACCATATATTTT.